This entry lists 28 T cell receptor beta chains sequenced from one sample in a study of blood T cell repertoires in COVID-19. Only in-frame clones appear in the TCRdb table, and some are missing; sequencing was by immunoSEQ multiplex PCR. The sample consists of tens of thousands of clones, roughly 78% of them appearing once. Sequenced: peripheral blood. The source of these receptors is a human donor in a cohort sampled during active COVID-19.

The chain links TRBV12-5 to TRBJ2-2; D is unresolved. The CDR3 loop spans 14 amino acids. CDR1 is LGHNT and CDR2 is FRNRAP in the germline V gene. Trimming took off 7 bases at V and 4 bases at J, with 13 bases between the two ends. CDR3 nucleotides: TGTGCTAGTGCCAGGCGAGTTGGCACCGGGGAGCTGTTTTTT. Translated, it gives CASARRVGTGELFF.

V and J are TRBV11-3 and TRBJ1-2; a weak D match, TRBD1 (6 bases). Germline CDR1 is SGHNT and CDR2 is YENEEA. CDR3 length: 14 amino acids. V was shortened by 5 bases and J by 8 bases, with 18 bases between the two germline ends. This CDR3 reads CASSPLTGPRGYTF. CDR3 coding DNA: TGTGCCAGCAGCCCTCTGACAGGCCCCAGGGGCTACACCTTC.

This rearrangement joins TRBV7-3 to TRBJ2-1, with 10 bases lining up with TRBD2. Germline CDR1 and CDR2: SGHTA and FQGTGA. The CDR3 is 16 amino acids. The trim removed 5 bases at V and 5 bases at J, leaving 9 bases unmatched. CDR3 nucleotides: TGTGCCAGCAGCCCAAGCGGACTAGCGGCTAACAATGAGCAGTTCTTC. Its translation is CASSPSGLAANNEQFF.

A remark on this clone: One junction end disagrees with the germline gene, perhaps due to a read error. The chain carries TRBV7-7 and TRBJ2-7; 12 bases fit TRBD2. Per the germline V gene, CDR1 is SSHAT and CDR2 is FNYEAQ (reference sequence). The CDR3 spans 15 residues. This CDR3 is CASSILAGGSYEQYF. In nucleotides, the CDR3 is TGTGCTAGCAGCATACTAGCGGGAGGATCCTACGAGCAGTACTTC. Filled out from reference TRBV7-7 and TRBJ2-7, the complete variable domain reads GAGVSQSPRYKVTKRGQDVTLRCDPISSHATLYWYQQALGQGPEFLTYFNYEAQPDKSGLPSDRFSAERPEGSISTLTIQRTEQRDSAMYRCASSILAGGSYEQYFGPGTRLTVT.

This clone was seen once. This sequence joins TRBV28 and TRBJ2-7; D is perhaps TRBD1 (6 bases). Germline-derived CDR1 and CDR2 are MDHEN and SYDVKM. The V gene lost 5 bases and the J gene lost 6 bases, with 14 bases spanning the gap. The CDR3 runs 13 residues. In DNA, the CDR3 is TGTGCCAGCAGTCGACAGGTTTTACCCGAGCAGTACTTC. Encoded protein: CASSRQVLPEQYF.

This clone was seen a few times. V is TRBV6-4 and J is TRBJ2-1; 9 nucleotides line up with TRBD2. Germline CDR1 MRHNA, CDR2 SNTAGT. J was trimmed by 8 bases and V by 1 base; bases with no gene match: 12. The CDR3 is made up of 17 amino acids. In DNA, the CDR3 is TGTGCCAGCAGTGACTTTTATAGCGGGAGAAAAATCTATGAGCAGTTCTTC. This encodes CASSDFYSGRKIYEQFF.

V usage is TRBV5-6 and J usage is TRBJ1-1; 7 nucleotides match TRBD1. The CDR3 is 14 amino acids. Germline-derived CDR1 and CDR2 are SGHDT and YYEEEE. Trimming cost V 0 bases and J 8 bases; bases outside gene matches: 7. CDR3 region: CASSLVGTAEEAFF. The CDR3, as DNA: TGTGCCAGCAGCTTGGTTGGGACAGCAGAAGAAGCTTTCTTT.

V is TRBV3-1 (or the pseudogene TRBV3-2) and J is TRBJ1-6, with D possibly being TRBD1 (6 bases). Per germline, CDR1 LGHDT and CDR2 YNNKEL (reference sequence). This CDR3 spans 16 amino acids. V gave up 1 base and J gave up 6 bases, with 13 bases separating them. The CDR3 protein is CASSQALGQFNSPLHF. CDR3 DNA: TGTGCCAGCAGCCAAGCCCTAGGACAGTTTAATTCACCCCTCCACTTT.

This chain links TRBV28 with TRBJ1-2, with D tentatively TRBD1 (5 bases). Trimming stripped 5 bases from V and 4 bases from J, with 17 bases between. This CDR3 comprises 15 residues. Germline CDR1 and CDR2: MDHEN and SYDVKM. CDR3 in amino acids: CASSQRMGEGYGYTF. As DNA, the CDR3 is TGTGCCAGCAGTCAGCGTATGGGGGAGGGCTATGGCTACACCTTC.

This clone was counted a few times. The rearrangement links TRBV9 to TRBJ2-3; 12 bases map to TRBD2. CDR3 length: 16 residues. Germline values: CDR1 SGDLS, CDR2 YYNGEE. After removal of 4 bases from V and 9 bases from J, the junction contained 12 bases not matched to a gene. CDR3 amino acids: CASSRRTSGTPSTQYF. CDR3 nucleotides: TGTGCCAGCAGCCGACGGACTAGCGGGACGCCCAGCACGCAGTATTTT.

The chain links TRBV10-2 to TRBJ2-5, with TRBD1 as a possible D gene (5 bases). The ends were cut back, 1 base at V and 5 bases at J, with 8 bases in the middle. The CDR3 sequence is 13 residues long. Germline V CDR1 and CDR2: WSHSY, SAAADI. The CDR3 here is CASSEYSGETQYF. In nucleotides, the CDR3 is TGCGCCAGCAGTGAGTACTCAGGGGAGACCCAGTACTTC.

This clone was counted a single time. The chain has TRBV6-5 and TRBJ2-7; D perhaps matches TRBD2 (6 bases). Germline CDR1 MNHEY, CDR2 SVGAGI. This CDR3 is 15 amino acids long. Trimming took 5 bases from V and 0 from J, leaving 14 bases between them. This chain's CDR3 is CASSHSGPSSYEQYF. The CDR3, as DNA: TGTGCCAGCAGTCATAGCGGTCCAAGCTCCTACGAGCAGTACTTC.

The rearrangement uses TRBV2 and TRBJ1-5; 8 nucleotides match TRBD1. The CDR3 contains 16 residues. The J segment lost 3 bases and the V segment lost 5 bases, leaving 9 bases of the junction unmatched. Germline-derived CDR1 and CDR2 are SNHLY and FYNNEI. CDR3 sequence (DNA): TGTGCCAGCAGTAACCCCCCGACAGGGGCCAATCAGCCCCAGCATTTT. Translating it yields CASSNPPTGANQPQHF.

CDR3 protein: CASSQGARSETQYF. The CDR3 DNA reads TGTGCCAGCAGCCAAGGGGCCAGGTCGGAGACCCAGTACTTC. V gene TRBV14 combines with J gene TRBJ2-5; D is undetermined. Germline CDR1 reads SGHDN; CDR2 reads FVKESK. The CDR3 totals 14 residues. With 1 base removed from V and 5 bases from J, the gap between germline ends came to 11 bases.

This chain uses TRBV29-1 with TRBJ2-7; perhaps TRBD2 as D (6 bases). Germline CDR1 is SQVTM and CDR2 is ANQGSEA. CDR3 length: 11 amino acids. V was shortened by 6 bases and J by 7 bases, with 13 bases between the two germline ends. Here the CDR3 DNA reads TGCAGCGTGCGGGACGGTGGGGAGCAGTACTTC. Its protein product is CSVRDGGEQYF.

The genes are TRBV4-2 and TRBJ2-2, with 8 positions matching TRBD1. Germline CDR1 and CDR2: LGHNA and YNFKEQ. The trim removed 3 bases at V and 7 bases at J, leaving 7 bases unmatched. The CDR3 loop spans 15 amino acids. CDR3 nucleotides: TGTGCCAGCAGCCAGACAGGGGTGGGAGACGGGGAGCTGTTTTTT. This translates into CASSQTGVGDGELFF.

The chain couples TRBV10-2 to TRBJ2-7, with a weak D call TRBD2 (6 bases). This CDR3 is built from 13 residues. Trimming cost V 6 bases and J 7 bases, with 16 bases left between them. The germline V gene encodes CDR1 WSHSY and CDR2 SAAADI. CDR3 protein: CASSVTGVREQYF. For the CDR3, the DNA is TGCGCCAGCAGCGTGACGGGGGTTCGGGAGCAGTACTTC.

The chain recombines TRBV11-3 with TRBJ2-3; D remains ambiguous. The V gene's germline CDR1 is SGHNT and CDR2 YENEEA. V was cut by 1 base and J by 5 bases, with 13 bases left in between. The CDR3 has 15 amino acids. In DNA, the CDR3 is TGTGCCAGCAGCTTAGGGCCCGACGGCGGAGATACGCAGTATTTT. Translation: CASSLGPDGGDTQYF.

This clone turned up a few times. The CDR3 loop is CASSIRPNSGQTYEQYF. For the CDR3, the DNA is TGTGCCAGCAGCATCAGACCGAATAGCGGGCAGACCTACGAGCAGTACTTC. V and J are TRBV5-6 and TRBJ2-7; 7 bases align to TRBD2. The V and J ends lost 4 bases and 2 bases, in that order; junction bases with no gene match: 15. From germline, CDR1 is SGHDT and CDR2 YYEEEE. CDR3 length: 17 amino acids.

This chain's CDR3 is CASDGLAGSGELFF. The CDR3 region has the DNA TGTGCCAGTGATGGACTAGCGGGATCCGGGGAGCTGTTTTTT. The V and J genes are TRBV19 and TRBJ2-2; 12 bases are shared with TRBD2. From germline, CDR1 is LNHDA and CDR2 SQIVND (reference sequence). The CDR3 has 14 amino acids. J was trimmed by 6 bases and V by 8 bases; bases with no gene match: 4.

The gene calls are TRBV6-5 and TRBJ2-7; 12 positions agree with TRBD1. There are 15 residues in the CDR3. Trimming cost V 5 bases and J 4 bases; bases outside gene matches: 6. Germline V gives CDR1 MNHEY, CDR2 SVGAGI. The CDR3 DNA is TGTGCCAGCAGTAAGGGACAGGGGGCGGCTTACGAGCAGTACTTC. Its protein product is CASSKGQGAAYEQYF.

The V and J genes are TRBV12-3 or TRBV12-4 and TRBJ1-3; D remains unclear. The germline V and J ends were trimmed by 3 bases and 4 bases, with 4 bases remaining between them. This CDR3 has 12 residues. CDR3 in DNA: TGTGCCAGCAGTTTTACAGGAAACACCATATATTTT. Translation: CASSFTGNTIYF.

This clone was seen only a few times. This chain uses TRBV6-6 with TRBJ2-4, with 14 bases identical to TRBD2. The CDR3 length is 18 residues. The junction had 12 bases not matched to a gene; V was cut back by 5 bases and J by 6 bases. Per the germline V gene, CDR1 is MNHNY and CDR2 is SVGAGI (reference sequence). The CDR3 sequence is CASSPYGTSGSSGNIQYF. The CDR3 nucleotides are TGTGCCAGCAGTCCCTACGGGACTAGCGGGAGTTCGGGAAACATTCAGTACTTC.

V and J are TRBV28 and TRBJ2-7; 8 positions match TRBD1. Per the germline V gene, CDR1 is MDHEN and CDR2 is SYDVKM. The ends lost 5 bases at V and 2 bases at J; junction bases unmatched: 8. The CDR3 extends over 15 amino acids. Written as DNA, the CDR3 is TGTGCCAGCAGTGGACTTGACAGGGGTACCTACGAGCAGTACTTC. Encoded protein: CASSGLDRGTYEQYF.

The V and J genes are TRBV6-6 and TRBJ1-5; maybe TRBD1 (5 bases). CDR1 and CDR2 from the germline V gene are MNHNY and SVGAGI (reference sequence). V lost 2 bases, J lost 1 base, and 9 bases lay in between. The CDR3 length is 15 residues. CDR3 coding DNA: TGTGCCAGCAGTTACGGACCAGGGAGCAATCAGCCCCAGCATTTT. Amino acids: CASSYGPGSNQPQHF.

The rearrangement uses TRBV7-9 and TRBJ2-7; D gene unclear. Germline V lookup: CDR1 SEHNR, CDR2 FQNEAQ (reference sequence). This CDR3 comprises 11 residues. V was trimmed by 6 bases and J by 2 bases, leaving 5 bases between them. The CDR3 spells CASRQAYEQYF. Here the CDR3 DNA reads TGTGCCAGCAGGCAGGCCTACGAGCAGTACTTC.

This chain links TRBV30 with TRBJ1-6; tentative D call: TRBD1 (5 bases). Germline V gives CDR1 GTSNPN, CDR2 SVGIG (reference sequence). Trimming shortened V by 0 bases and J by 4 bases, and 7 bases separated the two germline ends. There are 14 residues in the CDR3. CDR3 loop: CAWSVDIYNSPLHF. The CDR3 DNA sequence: TGTGCCTGGAGTGTGGACATATATAATTCACCCCTCCACTTT.

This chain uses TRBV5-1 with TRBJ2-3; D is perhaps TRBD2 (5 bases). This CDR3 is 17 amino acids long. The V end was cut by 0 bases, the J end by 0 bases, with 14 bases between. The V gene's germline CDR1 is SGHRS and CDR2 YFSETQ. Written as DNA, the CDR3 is TGCGCCAGCAGCTTGGGTTTCGGCGGGTCTAGCACAGATACGCAGTATTTT. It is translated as CASSLGFGGSSTDTQYF.